The rows below give T cell receptor beta chains drawn from one sample of a study of T cells in Graves' hyperthyroidism and ophthalmopathy. TCRdb recomputed calls from the multiplex PCR reads with MiXCR, one row per CDR3 protein. The data contain fewer than 500,000 distinct CDR3 sequences, about 15% of them singletons. The sequenced sample consisted of blood. All receptors derive from a woman under 40 with Graves' ophthalmopathy. CDR3s include the opening cysteine and the closing phenylalanine or tryptophan. Each record gives: CDR3 protein, CDR3 DNA, D gene, clone size, V gene, J gene. The D gene is left open where the match is weak. Rows may omit the clone size; those that give it use once, few, many or a size class.

CDR3aa: CASSFRTESNEQFF; CDR3nt: TGTGCCAGCAGCTTTAGGACAGAGAGCAATGAGCAGTTCTTC; d_gene: NA; abundance: many; v_gene: TRBV7-9; j_gene: TRBJ2-1
CDR3aa: CASSKGAGLAGANVLTF; CDR3nt: TGTGCCAGCAGCAAGGGGGCAGGGCTAGCTGGGGCCAACGTCCTGACTTTC; d_gene: TRBD1; abundance: many; v_gene: TRBV28; j_gene: TRBJ2-6
CDR3aa: CASSEAVSGGGRDTQYF; CDR3nt: TGTGCCAGCAGTGAAGCGGTTAGCGGGGGGGGCAGAGATACGCAGTATTTT; d_gene: TRBD2; abundance: many; v_gene: TRBV6-1; j_gene: TRBJ2-3
CDR3aa: CAISVGGETQYF; CDR3nt: TGTGCCATCAGTGTTGGGGGAGAGACCCAGTACTTC; d_gene: NA; abundance: NA; v_gene: TRBV10-3; j_gene: TRBJ2-5
CDR3aa: CASKKDGNTEAFF; CDR3nt: TGTGCCAGCAAAAAGGACGGTAACACTGAAGCTTTCTTT; d_gene: NA; abundance: many; v_gene: TRBV9; j_gene: TRBJ1-1
CDR3aa: CASSVDGTSSYEQYF; CDR3nt: TGTGCCAGCAGCGTAGACGGGACTAGCTCCTACGAGCAGTACTTC; d_gene: TRBD2; abundance: many; v_gene: TRBV9; j_gene: TRBJ2-7
CDR3aa: CAISLGGGYEQYF; CDR3nt: TGTGCCATCAGCCTAGGGGGGGGTTACGAGCAGTACTTC; d_gene: NA; abundance: many; v_gene: TRBV10-3; j_gene: TRBJ2-7
CDR3aa: CATSDPDRHQPQHF; CDR3nt: TGTGCCACCAGTGACCCGGACCGGCATCAGCCCCAGCATTTT; d_gene: NA; abundance: few; v_gene: TRBV24-1; j_gene: TRBJ1-5
CDR3aa: CASSQQGGQRNEKLFF; CDR3nt: TGCGCCAGCAGCCAACAAGGGGGACAGAGAAATGAAAAACTGTTTTTT; d_gene: TRBD1; abundance: many; v_gene: TRBV4-1; j_gene: TRBJ1-4
CDR3aa: CASTSVVGWVTEALF; CDR3nt: TGTGCCAGTACCTCCGTGGTGGGTTGGGTCACTGAAGCTCTCTTT; d_gene: NA; abundance: NA; v_gene: TRBV19; j_gene: TRBJ1-1
CDR3aa: CATRAQGRGGNQPQHF; CDR3nt: TGTGCCACCAGGGCACAGGGCCGAGGAGGCAATCAGCCCCAGCATTTT; d_gene: NA; abundance: many; v_gene: TRBV15; j_gene: TRBJ1-5
CDR3aa: CASSIDPVTEAFF; CDR3nt: TGTGCCAGTAGTATAGACCCGGTTACTGAAGCTTTCTTT; d_gene: NA; abundance: few; v_gene: TRBV19; j_gene: TRBJ1-1
CDR3aa: CAWSGPSTRDGPDTQYF; CDR3nt: TGTGCCTGGAGTGGACCCTCGACTCGTGACGGGCCAGATACGCAGTATTTT; d_gene: NA; abundance: many; v_gene: TRBV30; j_gene: TRBJ2-3
CDR3aa: CAWSVRGDTEAFF; CDR3nt: TGTGCCTGGAGTGTACGAGGGGACACTGAAGCTTTCTTT; d_gene: NA; abundance: many; v_gene: TRBV30; j_gene: TRBJ1-1
CDR3aa: CASSDGGGSTDTQYF; CDR3nt: TGTGCCAGCAGTGACGGGGGGGGGAGCACAGATACGCAGTATTTT; d_gene: TRBD2; abundance: many; v_gene: TRBV6-1; j_gene: TRBJ2-3
CDR3aa: CASSGGKGSYNSPLHF; CDR3nt: TGTGCCAGCAGCGGGGGGAAGGGCTCCTATAATTCACCCCTCCACTTT; d_gene: NA; abundance: few; v_gene: TRBV7-2; j_gene: TRBJ1-6
CDR3aa: CASMAGYEQYF; CDR3nt: TGTGCCAGCATGGCGGGCTACGAGCAGTACTTC; d_gene: NA; abundance: many; v_gene: TRBV2; j_gene: TRBJ2-7
CDR3aa: CASSNFGGVEQYF; CDR3nt: TGTGCCAGCAGTAACTTTGGGGGGGTCGAGCAGTACTTC; d_gene: TRBD2; abundance: many; v_gene: TRBV27; j_gene: TRBJ2-7
CDR3aa: CASSSGLAGGLAEQFF; CDR3nt: TGTGCCAGCAGCTCCGGACTAGCGGGGGGGCTCGCTGAGCAGTTCTTC; d_gene: TRBD2; abundance: NA; v_gene: TRBV7-3; j_gene: TRBJ2-1
CDR3aa: CAGSPGQGYLEELFF; CDR3nt: TGTGCCGGCTCACCGGGACAGGGCTATTTAGAGGAGCTGTTTTTT; d_gene: TRBD1; abundance: few; v_gene: TRBV18; j_gene: TRBJ2-2
CDR3aa: CASSYRGRFNEKLFF; CDR3nt: TGTGCCAGCAGTTACCGGGGACGGTTCAATGAAAAACTGTTTTTT; d_gene: NA; abundance: NA; v_gene: TRBV6-5; j_gene: TRBJ1-4
CDR3aa: CASQGGPGDTQYF; CDR3nt: TGTGCCAGCCAGGGGGGGCCTGGAGATACGCAGTATTTT; d_gene: NA; abundance: few; v_gene: TRBV9; j_gene: TRBJ2-3
CDR3aa: CSARGWVGQGAANSGNTIYF; CDR3nt: TGCAGTGCTAGAGGGTGGGTGGGACAGGGGGCGGCCAACTCTGGAAACACCATATATTTT; d_gene: TRBD1; abundance: NA; v_gene: TRBV20-1; j_gene: TRBJ1-3
CDR3aa: CASSPEQVPGNTF; CDR3nt: TGTGCCAGCAGCCCAGAACAGGTCCCGGGAAACACCTTC; d_gene: NA; abundance: many; v_gene: TRBV3-1; j_gene: TRBJ1-2
CDR3aa: CASRQQGIDQPQHF; CDR3nt: TGTGCCAGCAGACAACAGGGTATCGATCAGCCCCAGCATTTT; d_gene: NA; abundance: NA; v_gene: TRBV28; j_gene: TRBJ1-5
CDR3aa: CASSPSSAAGGYNEQFF; CDR3nt: TGTGCCAGCAGCCCAAGTTCAGCAGCGGGGGGGTACAATGAGCAGTTCTTC; d_gene: TRBD2; abundance: NA; v_gene: TRBV7-2; j_gene: TRBJ2-1
CDR3aa: CATQLGAYNEQFF; CDR3nt: TGTGCCACCCAGTTAGGGGCCTACAATGAGCAGTTCTTC; d_gene: NA; abundance: few; v_gene: TRBV6-5; j_gene: TRBJ2-1
CDR3aa: CASTAWYGYTF; CDR3nt: TGTGCCAGCACCGCGTGGTATGGCTACACCTTC; d_gene: NA; abundance: many; v_gene: TRBV28; j_gene: TRBJ1-2
CDR3aa: CAIRRRLGVAGELFF; CDR3nt: TGTGCCATCCGTAGGCGATTAGGTGTGGCCGGGGAGCTGTTTTTT; d_gene: NA; abundance: few; v_gene: TRBV6-1; j_gene: TRBJ2-2
CDR3aa: CASSSRGVAFF; CDR3nt: TGTGCCAGCAGCTCCAGGGGGGTAGCTTTCTTT; d_gene: TRBD1; abundance: many; v_gene: TRBV7-2; j_gene: TRBJ1-1
CDR3aa: CASSQETVRDTEQYF; CDR3nt: TGTGCCAGCAGCCAAGAAACGGTTCGAGACACCGAGCAGTACTTC; d_gene: NA; abundance: many; v_gene: TRBV4-2; j_gene: TRBJ2-7
CDR3aa: CASSQVMNTEAFF; CDR3nt: TGTGCCAGCAGCCAAGTCATGAACACTGAAGCTTTCTTT; d_gene: NA; abundance: many; v_gene: TRBV3-1; j_gene: TRBJ1-1
CDR3aa: CASSQPGTVAFF; CDR3nt: TGCGCCAGCAGCCAGCCGGGGACTGTGGCTTTCTTT; d_gene: NA; abundance: few; v_gene: TRBV4-1; j_gene: TRBJ1-1
CDR3aa: CAISEYGTGGAYQPQHF; CDR3nt: TGTGCCATCAGTGAGTACGGGACAGGGGGCGCATATCAGCCCCAGCATTTT; d_gene: TRBD1; abundance: many; v_gene: TRBV10-3; j_gene: TRBJ1-5
CDR3aa: CAWGLTGYNQPQHF; CDR3nt: TGTGCCTGGGGACTAACAGGGTACAATCAGCCCCAGCATTTT; d_gene: NA; abundance: many; v_gene: TRBV30; j_gene: TRBJ1-5
CDR3aa: CSVEGTWFETPNNEQFF; CDR3nt: TGCAGCGTTGAAGGGACCTGGTTTGAAACCCCTAACAATGAGCAGTTCTTC; d_gene: NA; abundance: few; v_gene: TRBV29-1; j_gene: TRBJ2-1
CDR3aa: CASSQASTAGGPGNTIYF; CDR3nt: TGTGCCAGCAGCCAAGCCTCGACAGCCGGGGGGCCTGGAAACACCATATATTTT; d_gene: NA; abundance: few; v_gene: TRBV4-2; j_gene: TRBJ1-3
CDR3aa: CASSLSSVYEQYF; CDR3nt: TGTGCCAGCAGCTTATCCTCAGTCTACGAGCAGTACTTC; d_gene: NA; abundance: many; v_gene: TRBV7-9; j_gene: TRBJ2-7
CDR3aa: CASSDKGVWYGYTF; CDR3nt: TGTGCCAGCAGTGATAAAGGGGTTTGGTATGGCTACACCTTC; d_gene: NA; abundance: many; v_gene: TRBV2; j_gene: TRBJ1-2
CDR3aa: CASSVGGSANQPQHF; CDR3nt: TGTGCCAGCAGCGTGGGAGGGAGCGCCAATCAGCCCCAGCATTTT; d_gene: NA; abundance: many; v_gene: TRBV5-8; j_gene: TRBJ1-5
CDR3aa: CASNSASNEQFF; CDR3nt: TGTGCCAGCAACAGCGCCAGTAATGAGCAGTTCTTC; d_gene: NA; abundance: once; v_gene: TRBV11-3; j_gene: TRBJ2-1
CDR3aa: CASRVGVLRTEAFF; CDR3nt: TGTGCCAGTAGGGTTGGGGTACTGCGGACTGAAGCTTTCTTT; d_gene: NA; abundance: NA; v_gene: TRBV19; j_gene: TRBJ1-1
CDR3aa: CASSYTRGDTQYF; CDR3nt: TGTGCCAGCAGCTATACTAGGGGAGATACGCAGTATTTT; d_gene: NA; abundance: NA; v_gene: TRBV7-6; j_gene: TRBJ2-3
CDR3aa: CSARDHYRDYGYTF; CDR3nt: TGCAGTGCTAGAGATCATTATCGCGACTATGGCTACACCTTC; d_gene: NA; abundance: many; v_gene: TRBV20-1; j_gene: TRBJ1-2
CDR3aa: CASSNARSGGYNELFF; CDR3nt: TGTGCCAGTAGTAACGCGCGAAGCGGGGGGTACAATGAGTTGTTCTTC; d_gene: TRBD2; abundance: few; v_gene: TRBV19; j_gene: TRBJ2-1